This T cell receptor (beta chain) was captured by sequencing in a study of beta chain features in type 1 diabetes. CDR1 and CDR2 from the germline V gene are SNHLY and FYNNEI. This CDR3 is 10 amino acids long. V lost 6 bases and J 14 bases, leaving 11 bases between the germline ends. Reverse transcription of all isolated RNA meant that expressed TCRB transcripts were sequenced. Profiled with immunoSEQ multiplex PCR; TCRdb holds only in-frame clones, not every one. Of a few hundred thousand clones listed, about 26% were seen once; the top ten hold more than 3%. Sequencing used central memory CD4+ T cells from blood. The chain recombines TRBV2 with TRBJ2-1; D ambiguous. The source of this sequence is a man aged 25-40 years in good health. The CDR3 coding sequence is TGTGCCAGCAGCCTAGAAGAGGAGTTCTTC. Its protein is CASSLEEEFF.